The TCR beta chain under discussion was sequenced for a study of blood T cells in healthy people across ages (dated by TCRdb to the mid-2010s). About the investigation overall: In model experiments, roughly one uniquely barcoded TCR beta cDNA molecule per two T cells was captured by template switching. The study measured age-related changes in TCR beta repertoire diversity using deep sequencing normalized with unique cDNA molecular identifiers. The donors were divided into four age groups: young (average around 15 years), middle-aged (about 40), aged (approximately 59) and long-lived (roughly 82). To avoid experimental bias, donors of different ages were spread randomly across the sequencing lanes. Using the same blood draw, the study looked at two additional independent replicas of 1 million unique cDNA reads for two donors, one aged 18 to 30 and the other aged 80 or older. Here is what the overall study found, with its caveats: The long-lived group showed more naive CD4+ T cells, fewer expanded clones and increased TCR diversity than the aged group, suggesting age selection. Because profiling used bulk unsorted PBMCs, naive and antigen-experienced compartments could not be compared conclusively. As age increased, observed TCR beta diversity per million T cells dropped in a roughly linear way, and a significant reduction was already evident by age roughly 40. The CMV infection status of donors was not known, potentially confounding age-related changes in expanded clonotypes. Estimates of total diversity from one million sequenced T cells were regarded as lower bounds and underestimates. A strong correlation was found between observed TCR beta diversity and the percentage of naive T cells measured by flow cytometry.

Worth noting for this clonotype: Its recognized antigen is unknown. Per-base qualities were not stored, and no clone one base away is much larger.

The library came from 5' RACE. The sequencing machine was an Illumina HiSeq 2500. A second roughly 6 to 12 cycle PCR used a sample-barcoded 5' primer and a J-beta primer mix. A template-switch 5' adaptor carrying 12 random nucleotides introduced a unique molecular identifier onto each TCR beta cDNA molecule. At least 2.5 million CDR3-containing paired-end reads were obtained from each sample. All of the RNA was converted into first-strand cDNA using the Mint cDNA synthesis kit, with a TRBC-specific oligonucleotide serving as the primer. After uracil-DNA glycosylase treatment, a first 18-cycle PCR used universal primers M1SS and BC2_uni_R on all cDNA. The source study handled its data this way. Normalization of each sample was performed by random selection of 1 million high-quality reads, each carrying a distinct molecular identifier. Instead of being binned into consensus sequences, reads with shared molecular identifiers were discarded. CDR3 identification, clonotype clustering and error correction used MiTCR with a Q25 quality threshold and the strictest error-elimination algorithm. A nonparametric unseen species model using Euler transformation provided a lower-bound estimate of total TCR beta diversity. In-frame beta chains were kept once TCRdb had trimmed the public reads at Q25 with fastp and called clones with MiXCR. Identical CDR3 protein sequences are pooled into one entry, listed with their most common genes and DNA. It is TCRdb's table, rather than the study itself, that gives the V and J calls and clone size. This sample lists about a million distinct CDR3 sequences; roughly 51% were detected once. Around 21% of the sample is taken by the ten largest.

The CDR3 measures 14 amino acids from cysteine to phenylalanine. The kept DNA is CDR3 alone, 42 bases in frame from the first base. The CDR1 and CDR2 encoded by the germline V gene (reference sequence) are MNHEY and SMNVEV. A distance of 8 bases separates the germline ends of V and J, which lose 2 bases and 0 bases respectively. The donors were about 40 Caucasian individuals from Russia, aged about 6 to 95 years, who were systemically healthy. Each donor gave ten milliliters of peripheral blood, drawn into EDTA-treated Vacutainer tubes. Ficoll-Paque density-gradient centrifugation was used to isolate PBMCs, with at least 7 million obtained per sample. Trizol reagent was used to extract total RNA from PBMCs, with at least 5 micrograms per sample. Naive CD45RAhigh/CD27high T cell percentages were measured by flow cytometry on a PBMC aliquot from every donor.

The rearranged segments are TRBV27 and TRBJ2-7; confidence is insufficient to name the D gene. This TCR came from a woman aged 55-69 years in good health. Sequencing was carried out using blood. The CDR3 reads as follows: CASSLGVNSYEQYF. The DNA reads TGTGCCAGCAGTTTAGGGGTCAACTCCTACGAGCAGTACTTC.